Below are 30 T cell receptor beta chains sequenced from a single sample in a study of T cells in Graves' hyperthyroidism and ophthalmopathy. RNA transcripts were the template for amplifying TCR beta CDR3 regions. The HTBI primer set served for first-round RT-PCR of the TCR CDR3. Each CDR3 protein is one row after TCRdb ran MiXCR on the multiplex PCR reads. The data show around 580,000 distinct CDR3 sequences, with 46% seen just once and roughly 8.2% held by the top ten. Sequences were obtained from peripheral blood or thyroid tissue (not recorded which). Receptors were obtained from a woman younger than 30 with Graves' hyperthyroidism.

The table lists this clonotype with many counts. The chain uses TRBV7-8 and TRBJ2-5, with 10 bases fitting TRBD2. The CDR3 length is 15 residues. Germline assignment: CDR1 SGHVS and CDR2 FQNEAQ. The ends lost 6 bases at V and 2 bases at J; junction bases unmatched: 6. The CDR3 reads CASSPGLAKQETQYF. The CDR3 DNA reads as TGTGCCAGCAGTCCGGGACTAGCGAAACAAGAGACCCAGTACTTC.

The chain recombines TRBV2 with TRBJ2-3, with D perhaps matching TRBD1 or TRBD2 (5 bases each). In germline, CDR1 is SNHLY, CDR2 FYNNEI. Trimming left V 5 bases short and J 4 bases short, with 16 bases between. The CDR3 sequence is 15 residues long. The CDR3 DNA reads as TGTGCCAGCAGTCCTATAACTAGGGGTGCAGATACGCAGTATTTT. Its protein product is CASSPITRGADTQYF.

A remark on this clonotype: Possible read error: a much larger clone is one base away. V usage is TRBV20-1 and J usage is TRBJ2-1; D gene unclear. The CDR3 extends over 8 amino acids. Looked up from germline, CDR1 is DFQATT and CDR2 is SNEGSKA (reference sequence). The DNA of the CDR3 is TGCAGTGCTACAAGCAGACTCTTC. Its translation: CSATSRLF.

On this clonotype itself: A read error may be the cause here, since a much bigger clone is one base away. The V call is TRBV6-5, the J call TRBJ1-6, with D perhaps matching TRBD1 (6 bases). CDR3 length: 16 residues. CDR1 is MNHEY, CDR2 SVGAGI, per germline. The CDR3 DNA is TGTGCCATCAGTTACTCGTCCGGGACAAGCGGTTCACCCCTCCACTTT. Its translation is CAISYSSGTSGSPLHF.

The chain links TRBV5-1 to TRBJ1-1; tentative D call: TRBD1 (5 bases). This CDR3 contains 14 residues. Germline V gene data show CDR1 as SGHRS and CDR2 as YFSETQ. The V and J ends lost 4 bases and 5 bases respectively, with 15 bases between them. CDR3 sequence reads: CASSTTGTSTEAFF. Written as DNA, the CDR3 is TGCGCCAGCAGCACTACCGGGACCTCGACTGAAGCTTTCTTT.

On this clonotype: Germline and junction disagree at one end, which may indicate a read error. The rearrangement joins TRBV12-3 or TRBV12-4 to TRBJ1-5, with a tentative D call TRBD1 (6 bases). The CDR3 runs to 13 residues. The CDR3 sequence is CASTYRVNQPRHF. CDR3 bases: TGTGCCAGCACTTACAGGGTTAATCAGCCCCGGCATTTT.

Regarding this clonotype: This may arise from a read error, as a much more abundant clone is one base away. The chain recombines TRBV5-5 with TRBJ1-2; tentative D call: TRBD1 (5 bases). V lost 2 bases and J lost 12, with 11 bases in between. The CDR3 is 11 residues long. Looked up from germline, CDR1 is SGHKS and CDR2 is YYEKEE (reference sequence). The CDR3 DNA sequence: TGTGCCAGCAGCTTAACAGGTCTCCACACCTTC. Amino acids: CASSLTGLHTF.

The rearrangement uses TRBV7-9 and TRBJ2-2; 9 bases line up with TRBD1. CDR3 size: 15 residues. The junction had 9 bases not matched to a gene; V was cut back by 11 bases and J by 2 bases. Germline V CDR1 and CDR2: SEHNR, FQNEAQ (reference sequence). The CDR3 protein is CACNPGQGNTGELFF. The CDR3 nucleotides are TGTGCCTGCAATCCGGGACAGGGTAACACCGGGGAGCTGTTTTTT.

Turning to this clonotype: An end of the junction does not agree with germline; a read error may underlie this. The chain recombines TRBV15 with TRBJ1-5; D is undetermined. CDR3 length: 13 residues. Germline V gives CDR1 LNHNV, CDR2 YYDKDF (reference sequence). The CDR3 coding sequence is TGTGCCGCCAGCAGTCGTCTGAATCAGCCCCAGCATTTT. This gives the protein CAASSRLNQPQHF.

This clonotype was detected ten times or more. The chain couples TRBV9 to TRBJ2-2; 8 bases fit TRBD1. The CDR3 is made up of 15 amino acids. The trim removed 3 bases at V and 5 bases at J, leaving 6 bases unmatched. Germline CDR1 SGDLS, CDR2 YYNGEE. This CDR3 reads CASSGGQGRTGELFF. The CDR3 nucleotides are TGTGCCAGCAGCGGCGGACAGGGACGGACCGGGGAGCTGTTTTTT. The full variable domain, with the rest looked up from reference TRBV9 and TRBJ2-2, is DSGVTQTPKHLITATGQRVTLRCSPRSGDLSVYWYQQSLDQGLQFLIQYYNGEERAKGNILERFSAQQFPDLHSELNLSSLELGDSALYFCASSGGQGRTGELFFGEGSRLTVL.

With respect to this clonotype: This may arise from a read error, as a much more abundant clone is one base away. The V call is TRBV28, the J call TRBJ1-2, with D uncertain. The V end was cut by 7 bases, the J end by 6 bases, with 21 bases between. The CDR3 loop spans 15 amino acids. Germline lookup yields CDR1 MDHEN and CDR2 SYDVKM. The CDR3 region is CASIPGNDAPDGYTF. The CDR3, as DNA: TGTGCCAGCATCCCTGGGAACGACGCACCGGATGGCTACACCTTC.

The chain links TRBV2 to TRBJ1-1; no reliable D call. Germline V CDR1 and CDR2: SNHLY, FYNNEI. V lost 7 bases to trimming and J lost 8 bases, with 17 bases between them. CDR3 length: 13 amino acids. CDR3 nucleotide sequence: TGTGCCAGCACTAGCGGGGTGCGGGCCGAAGCTTTCTTT. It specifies CASTSGVRAEAFF.

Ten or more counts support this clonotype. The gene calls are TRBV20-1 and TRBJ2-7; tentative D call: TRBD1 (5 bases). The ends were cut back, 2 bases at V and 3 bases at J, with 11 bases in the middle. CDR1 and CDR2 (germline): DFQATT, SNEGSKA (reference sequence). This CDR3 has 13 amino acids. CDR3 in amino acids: CSARPRTSYEQYF. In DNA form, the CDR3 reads TGCAGTGCTAGACCCAGGACAAGCTACGAGCAGTACTTC.

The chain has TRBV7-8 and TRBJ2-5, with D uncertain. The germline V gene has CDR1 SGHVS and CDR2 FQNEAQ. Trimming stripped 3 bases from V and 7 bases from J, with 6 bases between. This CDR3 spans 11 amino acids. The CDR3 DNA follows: TGTGCCAGCAGCTTCGCGAGGACCCAGTACTTC. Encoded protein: CASSFARTQYF.

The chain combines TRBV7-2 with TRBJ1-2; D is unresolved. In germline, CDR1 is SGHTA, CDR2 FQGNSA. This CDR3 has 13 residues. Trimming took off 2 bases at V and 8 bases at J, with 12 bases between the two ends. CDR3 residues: CASSLRVGGGYTF. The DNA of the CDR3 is TGTGCCAGCAGCTTACGGGTGGGAGGGGGCTACACCTTC.

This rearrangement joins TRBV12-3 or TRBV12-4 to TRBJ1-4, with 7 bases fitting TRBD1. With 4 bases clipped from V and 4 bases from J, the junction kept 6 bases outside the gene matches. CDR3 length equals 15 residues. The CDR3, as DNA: TGTGCCAGCAGTTCTGAGGGACAGCTTAATGAAAAACTGTTTTTT. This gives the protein CASSSEGQLNEKLFF.

The CDR3 here is CASSELDPGHDYGYTF. The DNA of the CDR3 is TGTGCCAGCAGTGAATTAGACCCGGGTCACGACTATGGCTACACCTTC. This chain uses TRBV25-1 with TRBJ1-2; D is undetermined. The CDR3 totals 16 residues. The V end lost 1 base, the J end lost 3 bases, and 15 bases lay between the germline ends. CDR1 and CDR2 (germline): MGHDK, SYGVNS.

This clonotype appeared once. The CDR3 coding sequence is TGTGCCAGCAGTTATCTGGCGGGAGTAGAAGAGCAGTACTTC. Amino acid sequence: CASSYLAGVEEQYF. This chain links TRBV3-1 with TRBJ2-7; 7 nucleotides align to TRBD2. The CDR3 spans 14 residues. V dropped 6 bases and J dropped 7; count of bases not matched to a gene: 12. Germline V gene sequence: CDR1 LGHDT, CDR2 YNNKEL (reference sequence).

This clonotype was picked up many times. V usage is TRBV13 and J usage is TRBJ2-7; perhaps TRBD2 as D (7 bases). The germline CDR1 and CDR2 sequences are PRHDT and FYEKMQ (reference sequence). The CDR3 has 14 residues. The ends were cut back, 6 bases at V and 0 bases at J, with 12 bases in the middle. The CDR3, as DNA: TGTGCCAGCAGTGGAGGGGGGGCCTCCTACGAGCAGTACTTC. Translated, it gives CASSGGGASYEQYF.

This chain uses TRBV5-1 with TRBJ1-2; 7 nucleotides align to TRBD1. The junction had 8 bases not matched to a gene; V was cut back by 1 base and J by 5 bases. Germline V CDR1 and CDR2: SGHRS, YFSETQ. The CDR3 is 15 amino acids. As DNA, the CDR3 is TGCGCCAGCAGCTTGCGCGGGGACAGTAGGTATGGCTACACCTTC. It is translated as CASSLRGDSRYGYTF.

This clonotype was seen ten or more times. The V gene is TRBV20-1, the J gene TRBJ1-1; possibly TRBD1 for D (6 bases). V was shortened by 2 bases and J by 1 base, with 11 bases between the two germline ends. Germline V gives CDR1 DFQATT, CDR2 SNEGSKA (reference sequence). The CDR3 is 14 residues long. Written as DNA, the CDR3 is TGCAGTGCTAGAACAGGACAGTCGAACACTGAAGCTTTCTTT. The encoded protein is CSARTGQSNTEAFF.

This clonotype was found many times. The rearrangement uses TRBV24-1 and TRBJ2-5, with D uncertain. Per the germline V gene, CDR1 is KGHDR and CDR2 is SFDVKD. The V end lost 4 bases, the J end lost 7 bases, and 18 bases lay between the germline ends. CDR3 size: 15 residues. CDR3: CATSEYDATSGTQYF. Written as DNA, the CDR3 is TGTGCCACCAGTGAATATGACGCTACAAGTGGGACCCAGTACTTC.

The CDR3 sequence: CATSSSGRAYGYTF. The CDR3 DNA reads as TGTGCCACCAGCAGTTCTGGCAGGGCCTATGGCTACACCTTC. The rearrangement links TRBV15 to TRBJ1-2; D might be TRBD1 (5 bases). The CDR3 runs to 14 residues. The V end lost 3 bases, the J end lost 4 bases, and 12 bases lay between the germline ends. CDR1 LNHNV and CDR2 YYDKDF come from the germline V gene (reference sequence).

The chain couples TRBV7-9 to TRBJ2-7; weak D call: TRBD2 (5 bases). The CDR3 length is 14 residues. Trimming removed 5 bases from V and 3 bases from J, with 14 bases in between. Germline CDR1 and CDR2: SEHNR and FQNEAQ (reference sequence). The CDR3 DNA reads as TGTGCCAGCAGCACGCGAGGGAAAGGCTACGAGCAGTACTTC. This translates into CASSTRGKGYEQYF.

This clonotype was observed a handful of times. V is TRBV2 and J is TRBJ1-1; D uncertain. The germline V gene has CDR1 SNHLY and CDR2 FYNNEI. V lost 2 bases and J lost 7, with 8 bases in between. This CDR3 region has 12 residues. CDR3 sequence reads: CASSESSDEAFF. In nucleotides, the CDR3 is TGTGCCAGCAGTGAAAGTTCGGATGAAGCTTTCTTT.

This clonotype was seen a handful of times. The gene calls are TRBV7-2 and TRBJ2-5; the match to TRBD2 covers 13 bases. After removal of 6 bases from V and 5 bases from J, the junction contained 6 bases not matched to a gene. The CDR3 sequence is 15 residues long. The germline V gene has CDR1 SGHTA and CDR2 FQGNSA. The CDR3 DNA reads TGTGCCAGCAGTCCCCGGACTAGCGGGAGTGAGACCCAGTACTTC. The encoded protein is CASSPRTSGSETQYF.

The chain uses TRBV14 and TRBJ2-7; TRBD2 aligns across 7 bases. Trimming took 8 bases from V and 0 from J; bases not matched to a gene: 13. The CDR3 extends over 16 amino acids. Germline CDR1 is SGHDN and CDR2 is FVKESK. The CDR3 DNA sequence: TGTGCCAGCTCACACCTCTCCGGGACTAACTCCTACGAGCAGTACTTC. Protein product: CASSHLSGTNSYEQYF.

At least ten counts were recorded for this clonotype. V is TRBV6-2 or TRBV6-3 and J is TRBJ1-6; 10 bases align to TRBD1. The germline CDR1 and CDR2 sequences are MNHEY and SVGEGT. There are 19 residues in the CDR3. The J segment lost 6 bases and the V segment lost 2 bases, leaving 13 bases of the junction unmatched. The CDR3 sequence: CASSYATRDRGSRNSPLHF. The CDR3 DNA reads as TGTGCCAGCAGTTACGCTACCCGGGACAGGGGAAGTCGTAATTCACCCCTCCACTTT.

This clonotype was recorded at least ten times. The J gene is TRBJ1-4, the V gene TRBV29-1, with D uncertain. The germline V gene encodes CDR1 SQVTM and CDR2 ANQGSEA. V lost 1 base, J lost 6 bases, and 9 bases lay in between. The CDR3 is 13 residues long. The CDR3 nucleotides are TGCAGCGTTGAAGGGGGTTTGGATGAAAAACTGTTTTTT. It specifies CSVEGGLDEKLFF.

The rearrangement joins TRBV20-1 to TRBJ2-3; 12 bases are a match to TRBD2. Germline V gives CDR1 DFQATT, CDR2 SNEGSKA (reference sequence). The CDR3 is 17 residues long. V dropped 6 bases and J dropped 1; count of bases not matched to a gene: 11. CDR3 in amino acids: CSARLGTSGSRTDTQYF. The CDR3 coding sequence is TGCAGTGCCCGCCTCGGGACTAGCGGGTCCCGCACAGATACGCAGTATTTT.